This is a list of T cell receptor beta chains from one sample in a study of cytomegalovirus exposure and HLA in healthy donors. Sequencing used immunoSEQ multiplex PCR; TCRdb keeps in-frame clones, though not all of them. The sample has around 140,000 clones, roughly three quarters seen once; the top ten hold 0.94%. The material sequenced was PBMCs. The origin of the receptors is an older woman in good health and CMV-seronegative. The CDR3 runs from the conserved cysteine through the conserved F or W. Fields, in order: clone size, D gene, V gene, J gene, CDR3 protein, CDR3 DNA. The D gene is left open where the match is weak. For some rows the clone size is stated as once, few or many, or as a class when expanded; others skip it.

>.|TRBD2|TRBV6-1|TRBJ2-3
CARCSGEETDTQYF
TGTGCCAGATGCAGCGGGGAAGAGACAGATACGCAGTATTTT
>.|TRBD1|TRBV7-3|TRBJ2-3
CASSLDRVNTQYF
TGTGCCAGCAGCTTGGACAGGGTAAATACGCAGTATTTT
>.|TRBD2|TRBV6-5|TRBJ2-5
CASSEWAGGEYF
TGTGCCAGCAGTGAGTGGGCGGGAGGCGAGTACTTC
>.|.|TRBV2|TRBJ1-2
CASSDNPRQKYGYTF
TGTGCCAGCAGTGATAATCCCAGGCAGAAATATGGCTACACCTTC
>once|TRBD1|TRBV5-4|TRBJ1-4
CASSRDRGTEKLFF
TGTGCCAGCAGCCGCGACAGGGGAACTGAAAAACTGTTTTTT
>.|.|TRBV6-1|TRBJ1-2
CASRRTDYGYTF
TGTGCCAGCAGACGGACAGACTATGGCTACACCTTC
>few|TRBD1|TRBV7-8|TRBJ1-1
CASSWGTGGQTEAFF
TGTGCCAGCAGCTGGGGGACAGGGGGCCAGACTGAAGCTTTCTTT
>.|TRBD1|TRBV2|TRBJ2-7
CASRRQGSSYEQYF
TGTGCCAGCAGGCGACAGGGGTCCTCCTACGAGCAGTACTTC
>.|TRBD1|TRBV6-1|TRBJ1-5
CASSGRDRGLSNQPQHF
TGTGCCAGCAGTGGCCGGGACAGGGGGCTAAGCAATCAGCCCCAGCATTTT
>.|TRBD1|TRBV10-3|TRBJ2-3
CATRDRLGDTQYF
TGTGCCACGCGGGACAGGTTAGGGGATACGCAGTATTTT
>.|TRBD1|TRBV6-1|TRBJ1-2
CASSGTGGYYGYTF
TGTGCCAGCAGTGGAACAGGGGGCTACTATGGCTACACCTTC
>.|TRBD1|TRBV18|TRBJ1-2
CASSPQGGHGNYGYTF
TGTGCCAGCTCACCACAAGGGGGCCACGGGAACTATGGCTACACCTTC
>once|.|TRBV2|TRBJ1-2
CASRDTRDYGYTF
TGTGCCAGCAGAGATACCCGGGACTATGGCTACACCTTC
>.|TRBD1|TRBV28|TRBJ1-2
CASSGGQGALGYGYTF
TGTGCCAGCAGCGGAGGACAGGGGGCGTTAGGTTATGGCTACACCTTC
>.|TRBD1|TRBV4-1|TRBJ2-7
CASSQRIPGTGYNEQYF
TGCGCCAGCAGCCAACGCATACCCGGGACAGGGTACAACGAGCAGTACTTC
>.|TRBD2|TRBV7-9|TRBJ2-5
CASSPPVGSGVETQYF
TGTGCCAGCAGCCCCCCGGTGGGTAGCGGGGTCGAGACCCAGTACTTC
>.|TRBD1|TRBV19|TRBJ1-1
CATTGDRANTEAFF
TGTGCCACCACCGGAGACAGGGCGAACACTGAAGCTTTCTTT
>.|.|TRBV6-1|TRBJ1-6
CASSGGTQRPPLHF
TGTGCCAGCAGTGGGGGGACACAAAGGCCACCCCTCCACTTT
>.|TRBD1|TRBV9|TRBJ1-1
CASSAQGGGVNTEAFF
TGTGCCAGCAGCGCACAGGGGGGAGGGGTGAACACTGAAGCTTTCTTT
>once|TRBD1|TRBV5-1|TRBJ2-6
CASSLEQGVLEGANVLTF
TGCGCCAGCAGCTTGGAGCAGGGGGTTCTGGAAGGGGCCAACGTCCTGACTTTC
>.|.|TRBV28|TRBJ1-2
CASSLAARGETPYTF
TGTGCCAGCAGTTTGGCCGCCCGCGGGGAAACACCCTACACCTTC
>.|.|TRBV7-9|TRBJ2-5
CASSQSGTSETQYF
TGTGCCAGCAGCCAAAGCGGGACAAGTGAGACCCAGTACTTC
>.|.|TRBV7-7|TRBJ1-5
CASSFLQPQHF
TGTGCTAGCAGCTTTCTCCAGCCCCAGCATTTT
>.|TRBD1|TRBV10-3|TRBJ1-2
CAINLGQGNYGYTF
TGTGCCATCAATTTAGGACAGGGCAACTATGGCTACACCTTC
>once|.|TRBV19|TRBJ2-7
CASSIEAGYEQYF
TGTGCCAGTAGTATAGAGGCGGGTTACGAGCAGTACTTC
>.|TRBD1|TRBV7-2|TRBJ2-7
CASSLSGQGWDEQYF
TGTGCCAGCAGCCTCTCAGGACAGGGTTGGGACGAGCAGTACTTC
>.|TRBD1|TRBV30|TRBJ2-7
CAWSQGAYEQYF
TGTGCCTGGAGTCAGGGGGCCTACGAGCAGTACTTC
>.|.|TRBV4-1|TRBJ2-7
CASSQARGNYEQYF
TGCGCCAGCAGCCAAGCCAGGGGCAACTACGAGCAGTACTTC
>.|.|TRBV5-1|TRBJ2-2
CASSSQNTGELFF
TGCGCCAGCAGCTCACAGAACACCGGGGAGCTGTTTTTT
>once|TRBD1|TRBV5-8|TRBJ2-7
CASSWGQYYEQYF
TGTGCCAGCAGCTGGGGACAGTACTACGAGCAGTACTTC
>once|.|TRBV4-1|TRBJ2-2
CASSQVFRGSSGTNTGELFF
TGCGCCAGCAGCCAAGTCTTTCGGGGGAGTTCGGGGACGAACACCGGGGAGCTGTTCTTT
>few|TRBD1|TRBV19|TRBJ2-2
CATRDRGFTGELFF
TGTGCCACCCGGGACAGGGGGTTTACCGGGGAGCTGTTTTTT
>once|.|TRBV11-2|TRBJ2-5
CASSPRRGRETQYF
TGTGCCAGCAGCCCCCGGCGAGGGCGCGAGACCCAGTACTTC
>once|.|TRBV10-3|TRBJ1-3
CAISAQGGNTIYF
TGTGCCATCTCGGCCCAGGGCGGAAACACCATATATTTT
>.|.|TRBV6-5|TRBJ2-7
CASSPQGREQYF
TGTGCCAGCAGCCCACAGGGTCGGGAGCAGTACTTC
>.|TRBD2|TRBV28|TRBJ2-7
CASSLSASGTHEQYF
TGTGCCAGCAGTTTATCGGCTAGCGGGACCCACGAGCAGTACTTC
>.|TRBD1|TRBV27|TRBJ1-2
CASRVAGGNYGYTF
TGTGCCAGCAGGGTGGCAGGGGGAAACTATGGCTACACCTTC
>.|TRBD1|TRBV4-1|TRBJ1-2
CASSQPRTGDYGYTF
TGCGCCAGCAGCCAACCTCGCACAGGGGACTATGGCTACACCTTC
>.|TRBD1|TRBV18|TRBJ1-4
CASSTVTGGTNEKLFF
TGTGCCAGCTCAACCGTGACAGGGGGTACTAATGAAAAACTGTTTTTT
>.|TRBD2|TRBV4-1|TRBJ2-3
CASSRWAPGGRGGDTQYF
TGCGCCAGCAGCCGGTGGGCCCCCGGCGGGAGGGGGGGAGATACGCAGTATTTT